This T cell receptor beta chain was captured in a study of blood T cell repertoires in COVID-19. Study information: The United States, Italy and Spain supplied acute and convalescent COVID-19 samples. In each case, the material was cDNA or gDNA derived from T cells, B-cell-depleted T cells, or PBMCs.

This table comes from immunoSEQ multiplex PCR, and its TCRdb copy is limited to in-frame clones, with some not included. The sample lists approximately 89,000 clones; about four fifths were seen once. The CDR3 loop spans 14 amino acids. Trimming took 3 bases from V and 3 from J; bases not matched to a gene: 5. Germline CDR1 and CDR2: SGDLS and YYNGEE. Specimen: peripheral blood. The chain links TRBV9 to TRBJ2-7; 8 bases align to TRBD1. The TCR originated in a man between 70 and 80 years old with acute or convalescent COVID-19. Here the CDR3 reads CASSAGDRSYEQYF. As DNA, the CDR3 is TGTGCCAGCAGCGCCGGGGACAGGAGCTACGAGCAGTACTTC. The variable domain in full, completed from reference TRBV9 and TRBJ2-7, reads DSGVTQTPKHLITATGQRVTLRCSPRSGDLSVYWYQQSLDQGLQFLIQYYNGEERAKGNILERFSAQQFPDLHSELNLSSLELGDSALYFCASSAGDRSYEQYFGPGTRLTVT.